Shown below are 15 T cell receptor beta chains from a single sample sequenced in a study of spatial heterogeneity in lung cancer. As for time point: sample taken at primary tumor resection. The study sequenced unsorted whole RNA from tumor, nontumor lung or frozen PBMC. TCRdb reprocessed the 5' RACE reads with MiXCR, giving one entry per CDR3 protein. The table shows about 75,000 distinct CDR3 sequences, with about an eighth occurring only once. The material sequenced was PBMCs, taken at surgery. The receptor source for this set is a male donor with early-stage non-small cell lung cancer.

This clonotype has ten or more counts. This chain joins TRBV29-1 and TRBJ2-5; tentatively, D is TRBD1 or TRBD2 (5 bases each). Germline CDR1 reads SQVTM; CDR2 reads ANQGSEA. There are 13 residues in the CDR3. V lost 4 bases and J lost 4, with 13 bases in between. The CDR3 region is CSVGGKLRETQYF. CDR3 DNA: TGCAGCGTTGGGGGGAAATTACGAGAGACCCAGTACTTC.

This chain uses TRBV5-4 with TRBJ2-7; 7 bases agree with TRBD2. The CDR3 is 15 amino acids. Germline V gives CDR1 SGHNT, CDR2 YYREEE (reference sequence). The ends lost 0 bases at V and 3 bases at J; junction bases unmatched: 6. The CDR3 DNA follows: TGTGCCAGCAGCTTGGATGTGGCTAGCGGCTACGAGCAGTACTTC. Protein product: CASSLDVASGYEQYF.

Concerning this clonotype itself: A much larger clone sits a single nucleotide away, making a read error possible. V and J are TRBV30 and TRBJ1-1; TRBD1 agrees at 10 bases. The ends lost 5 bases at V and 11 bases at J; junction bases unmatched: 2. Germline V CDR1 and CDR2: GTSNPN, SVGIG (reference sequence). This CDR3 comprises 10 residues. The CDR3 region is CAWDRGHAFF. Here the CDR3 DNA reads TGTGCCTGGGACAGGGGGCACGCTTTCTTT. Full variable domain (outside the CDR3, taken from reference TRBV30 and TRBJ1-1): SQTIHQWPATLVQPVGSPLSLECTVEGTSNPNLYWYRQAAGRGLQLLFYSVGIGQISSEVPQNLSASRPQDRQFILSSKKLLLSDSGFYLCAWDRGHAFFGQGTRLTVV.

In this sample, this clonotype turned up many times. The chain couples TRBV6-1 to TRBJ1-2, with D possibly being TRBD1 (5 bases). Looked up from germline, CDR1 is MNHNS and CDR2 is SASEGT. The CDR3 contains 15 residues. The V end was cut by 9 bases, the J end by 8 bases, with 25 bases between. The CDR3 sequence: CASLSIERGMRGYTF. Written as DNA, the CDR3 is TGTGCCAGTCTCTCGATCGAACGGGGCATGAGAGGCTACACCTTC.

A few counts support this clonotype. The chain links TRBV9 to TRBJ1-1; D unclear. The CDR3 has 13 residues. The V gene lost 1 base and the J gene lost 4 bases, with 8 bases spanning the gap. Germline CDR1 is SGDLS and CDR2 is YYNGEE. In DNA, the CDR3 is TGTGCCAGCAGCGTACAGGAAGGCACTGAAGCTTTCTTT. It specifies CASSVQEGTEAFF.

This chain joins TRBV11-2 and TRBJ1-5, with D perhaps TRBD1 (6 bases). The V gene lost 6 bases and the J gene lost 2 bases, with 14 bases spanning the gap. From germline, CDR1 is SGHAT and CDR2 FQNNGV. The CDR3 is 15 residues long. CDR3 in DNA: TGTGCCAGCAGTTTGGGGGGCGCGGGCAATCAGCCCCAGCATTTT. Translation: CASSLGGAGNQPQHF. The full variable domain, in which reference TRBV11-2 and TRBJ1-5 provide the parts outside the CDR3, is EAGVAQSPRYKIIEKRQSVAFWCNPISGHATLYWYQQILGQGPKLLIQFQNNGVVDDSQLPKDRFSAERLKGVDSTLKIQPAKLEDSAVYLCASSLGGAGNQPQHFGDGTRLSIL.

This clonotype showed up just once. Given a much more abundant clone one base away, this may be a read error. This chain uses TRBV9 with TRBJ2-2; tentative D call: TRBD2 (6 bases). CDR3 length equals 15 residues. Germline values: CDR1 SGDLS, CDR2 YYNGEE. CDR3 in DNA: TGTACCAGCAGCAGGGACGGGAGAACCACCGGGGAGCTGTTTTTT. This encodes CTSSRDGRTTGELFF.

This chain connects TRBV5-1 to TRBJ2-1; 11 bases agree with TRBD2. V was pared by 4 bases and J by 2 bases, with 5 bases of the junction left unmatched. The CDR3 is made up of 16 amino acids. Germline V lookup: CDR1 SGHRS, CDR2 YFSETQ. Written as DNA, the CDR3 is TGCGCCAGCAGCGGACAGGGACTAGCGGCCTACAATGAGCAGTTCTTC. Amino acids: CASSGQGLAAYNEQFF.

DNA for the CDR3: TGTGCCAGCAGCCTTGAATCGGCGCAGTACTTC. Its protein is CASSLESAQYF. V and J are TRBV7-2 and TRBJ2-7, with unresolved D. There are 11 residues in the CDR3. Between the trimmed V and J ends, which lost 5 bases and 9 bases, there was a span of 11 bases. Germline V gene data show CDR1 as SGHTA and CDR2 as FQGNSA.

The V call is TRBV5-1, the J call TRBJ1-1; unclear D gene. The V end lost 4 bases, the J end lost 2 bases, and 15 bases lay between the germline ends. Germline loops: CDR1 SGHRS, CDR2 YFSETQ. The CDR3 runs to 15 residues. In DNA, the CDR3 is TGCGCCAGCAGCGAGACCTGGCAGCCTAACACTGAAGCTTTCTTT. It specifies CASSETWQPNTEAFF.

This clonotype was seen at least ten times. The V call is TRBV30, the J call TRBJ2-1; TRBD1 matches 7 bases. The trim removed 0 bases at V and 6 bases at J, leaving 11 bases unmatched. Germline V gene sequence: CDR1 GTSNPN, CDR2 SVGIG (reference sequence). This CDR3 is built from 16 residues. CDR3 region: CAWSVNRGRLFNEQFF. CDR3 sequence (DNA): TGTGCCTGGAGTGTAAATAGGGGGCGTTTGTTCAATGAGCAGTTCTTC.

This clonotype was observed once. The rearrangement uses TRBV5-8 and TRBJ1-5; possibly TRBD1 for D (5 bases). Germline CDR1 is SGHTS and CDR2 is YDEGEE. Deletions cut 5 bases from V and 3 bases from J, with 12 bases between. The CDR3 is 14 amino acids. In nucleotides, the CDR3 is TGTGCCAGCAGTCATGACAGCTTCAATCAGCCCCAGCATTTT. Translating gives CASSHDSFNQPQHF.

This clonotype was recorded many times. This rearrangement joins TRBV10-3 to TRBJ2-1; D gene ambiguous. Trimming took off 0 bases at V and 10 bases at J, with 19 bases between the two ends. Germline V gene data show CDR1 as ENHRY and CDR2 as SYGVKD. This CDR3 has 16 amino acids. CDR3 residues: CAISESSGGPPREQFF. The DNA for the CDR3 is TGTGCCATCAGTGAGTCGTCGGGCGGACCCCCCCGGGAGCAGTTCTTC.

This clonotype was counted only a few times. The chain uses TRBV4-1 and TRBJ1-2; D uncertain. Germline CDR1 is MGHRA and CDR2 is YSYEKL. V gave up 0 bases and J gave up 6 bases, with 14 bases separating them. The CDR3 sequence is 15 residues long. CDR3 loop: CASSQDRFELDGYTF. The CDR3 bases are TGCGCCAGCAGCCAAGATCGGTTCGAACTCGATGGCTACACCTTC.

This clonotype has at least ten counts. The CDR3 region has the DNA TGCGCCAGCAGCCAAGAGGGGGTGAACACTGAAGCTTTCTTT. This encodes CASSQEGVNTEAFF. V usage is TRBV4-1 and J usage is TRBJ1-1, with D perhaps TRBD1 (5 bases). CDR3 length: 14 amino acids. Looked up from germline, CDR1 is MGHRA and CDR2 is YSYEKL. Trimming cost V 0 bases and J 0 bases, with 5 bases left between them.